The rows below give T cell receptor beta chains drawn from one sample of a study of beta chain features in type 1 diabetes. The data were produced by immunoSEQ multiplex PCR, yet TCRdb's version contains in-frame clones alone and is incomplete. This table has 400,000 or so clones, approximately 12% appearing once. Input material: naive CD4+ T cells from blood. These receptors came from a woman between 18 and 29 years old with type 1 diabetes. Each CDR3 is given without its conserved first and last residue. The order of the fields is V gene, J gene, CDR3 protein.

>TRBV2|TRBJ2-5
ASRSGGQTQY
>TRBV19|TRBJ1-5
ASSEAGQPQH
>TRBV6-1|TRBJ1-2
ASSENRGLRGYT
>TRBV2|TRBJ1-6
ASLQGVGSPLH
>TRBV7-9|TRBJ1-5
ASSLSGQGNQPQH
>TRBV7-9|TRBJ1-5
ASSLGRVQPQH
>TRBV2|TRBJ2-4
ASNERLAKNIQY
>TRBV5-1|TRBJ2-5
ASSLPEGGETQY
>TRBV7-9|TRBJ2-7
ASSLAGTSTHEQY
>TRBV6-5|TRBJ2-3
ASRPSLTDTQY
>TRBV5-1|TRBJ2-7
ASRPGTGLWEQY
>TRBV7-2|TRBJ2-1
ASSFDRGSRNEQF
>TRBV19|TRBJ1-2
ASRGWETYGYT
>TRBV5-4|TRBJ2-6
ASSWGVDSGANVLT
>TRBV5-4|TRBJ1-1
ASSLGRGSTEAF
>TRBV11-3|TRBJ2-1
ASTTSGRAGEQF
>TRBV7-7|TRBJ2-5
ASSLPGGTSETQY
>TRBV7-2|TRBJ2-7
ASSSTPIGEPY
>TRBV9|TRBJ2-3
ASSLQGTPGDTQY
>TRBV2|TRBJ1-6
ASSADSYNSPLH
>TRBV29-1|TRBJ1-2
SVFASDRNYGYT
>TRBV5-4|TRBJ1-2
ASSVSGGNYGYT
>TRBV7-9|TRBJ2-5
ASNQRGQETQY
>TRBV9|TRBJ2-4
ASSPGLEGGHSHIQY
>TRBV30|TRBJ2-7
AWGQYEQY
>TRBV19|TRBJ2-3
ASSPRDFADTQY
>TRBV4-2|TRBJ2-1
ASSQGRSALYNEQF
>TRBV27|TRBJ2-1
ASSKGQGKRPEQF
>TRBV30|TRBJ1-2
AWRRGLYGYT
>TRBV5-1|TRBJ2-1
ASSLVSWLAGVEGQF
>TRBV11-2|TRBJ1-1
ASSLKITGESNTEAF
>TRBV29-1|TRBJ2-2
SVGAGQGVWGGELF
>TRBV27|TRBJ1-2
ASTTTTSGGRGYT
>TRBV5-1|TRBJ2-1
ASSLNAEQF
>TRBV7-2|TRBJ2-7
ASSLAAVSRAYEQY
>TRBV7-2|TRBJ2-3
ASSLGYGGGSLSTDTQY
>TRBV11-1|TRBJ2-7
ASRGGTSSYEQY
>TRBV5-6|TRBJ1-5
ASSFGTGDQPQH
>TRBV2|TRBJ1-2
ASTQARRYGYT
>TRBV6-1|TRBJ2-3
ASTLRGATDTQY
>TRBV28|TRBJ2-7
ASSPPGQGTYEQY
>TRBV28|TRBJ2-7
ASGDEQY
>TRBV14|TRBJ2-5
ASSQAQETQY
>TRBV7-2|TRBJ1-5
ASSDGTANQPQH
>TRBV2|TRBJ2-5
ASMRGLSAETQY
>TRBV18|TRBJ1-5
ASSRSEGSNQPQH
>TRBV10-3|TRBJ2-5
AISPKTGIGGETQY
>TRBV19|TRBJ2-5
ASRGDQETQY
>TRBV4-2|TRBJ2-3
ASSPGTSGTDTQY